Presented here are 20 T cell receptor beta chains from one specimen sequenced in a study of control samples from healthy donors and cancer patients. Using immunoSEQ multiplex PCR, the repertoire was profiled, and TCRdb retains in-frame clones only, with some absent. Among 100,000 or so clones, approximately 91% were seen once, and the ten largest hold 0.92%. Sequenced input: blood. These receptors all come from a woman younger than 45 in good health.

This rearrangement joins TRBV30 to TRBJ1-2; 8 nucleotides line up with TRBD1. V shed 2 bases and J 2 bases; nucleotides not matched to a gene: 13. In germline, CDR1 is GTSNPN, CDR2 SVGIG (reference sequence). The CDR3 totals 17 residues. The CDR3 DNA reads TGTGCCTGGAGTATCAGGGGGCCCTTAGTGGGAAACTATGGCTACACCTTC. Encoded protein: CAWSIRGPLVGNYGYTF. Full variable domain (rest looked up from reference TRBV30 and TRBJ1-2): SQTIHQWPATLVQPVGSPLSLECTVEGTSNPNLYWYRQAAGRGLQLLFYSVGIGQISSEVPQNLSASRPQDRQFILSSKKLLLSDSGFYLCAWSIRGPLVGNYGYTFGSGTRLTVV.

This clone was recorded once. CDR3 in DNA: TGCGCCAGCAGCTTGGTAGCTAGCGGGGGGGCCGCCTACAATGAGCAGTTCTTC. Its protein product is CASSLVASGGAAYNEQFF. V gene TRBV5-1 combines with J gene TRBJ2-1; 12 nucleotides align to TRBD2. The CDR3 has 18 residues. With V trimmed by 0 bases and J by 2 bases, 6 bases remained unmatched. Per the germline V gene, CDR1 is SGHRS and CDR2 is YFSETQ. Supplemented by reference TRBV5-1 and TRBJ2-1, the full variable domain reads KAGVTQTPRYLIKTRGQQVTLSCSPISGHRSVSWYQQTPGQGLQFLFEYFSETQRNKGNFPGRFSGRQFSNSRSEMNVSTLELGDSALYLCASSLVASGGAAYNEQFFGPGTRLTVL.

The gene calls are TRBV30 and TRBJ1-6; TRBD1 agrees at 9 bases. J lost 10 bases, V lost 6 bases, and 16 bases had no gene match. The CDR3 runs to 16 residues. Germline V gene data show CDR1 as GTSNPN and CDR2 as SVGIG (reference sequence). The CDR3 spells CACKSGGTGTGSPLHF. The CDR3 DNA reads as TGTGCCTGCAAAAGTGGAGGGACAGGGACTGGGTCACCCCTCCACTTT.

The V and J genes are TRBV15 and TRBJ2-7, with a possible D match to TRBD1 (7 bases). Trimming left V 5 bases short and J 5 bases short, with 16 bases between. The length of the CDR3 is 14 residues. Germline CDR1 is LNHNV and CDR2 is YYDKDF (reference sequence). This CDR3 is CATSPYRGGNEQYF. CDR3 bases: TGTGCCACCAGCCCATACAGGGGCGGGAACGAGCAGTACTTC. The full variable domain, completed using reference TRBV15 and TRBJ2-7, is DAMVIQNPRYQVTQFGKPVTLSCSQTLNHNVMYWYQQKSSQAPKLLFHYYDKDFNNEADTPDNFQSRRPNTSFCFLDIRSPGLGDTAMYLCATSPYRGGNEQYFGPGTRLTVT.

The chain carries TRBV3-1 (or the pseudogene TRBV3-2) and TRBJ2-7; 10 bases map to TRBD1. CDR3 length equals 14 residues. The germline gives CDR1 LGHDT, CDR2 YNNKEL (reference sequence). The V segment lost 4 bases and the J segment 2 bases; nucleotides outside the gene matches: 2. The CDR3 spells CASSRGQGAYEQYF. For the CDR3, the DNA is TGTGCCAGCAGCCGAGGACAGGGGGCCTACGAGCAGTACTTC.

This chain joins TRBV11-2 and TRBJ1-4, with a tentative D call TRBD1 (5 bases). Trimming stripped 4 bases from V and 7 bases from J, with 13 bases between. Germline V gene lookup returns CDR1 SGHAT and CDR2 FQNNGV. The CDR3 length is 14 residues. The CDR3 nucleotides read TGTGCCAGCAGCTCCACAGGTAGCAGTGAAAAACTGTTTTTT. Translation gives CASSSTGSSEKLFF. The full variable domain, with the rest looked up from reference TRBV11-2 and TRBJ1-4, is EAGVAQSPRYKIIEKRQSVAFWCNPISGHATLYWYQQILGQGPKLLIQFQNNGVVDDSQLPKDRFSAERLKGVDSTLKIQPAKLEDSAVYLCASSSTGSSEKLFFGSGTQLSVL.

This clone was detected only a few times. The V and J genes are TRBV28 and TRBJ2-5, with 7 bases identical to TRBD1. The germline gives CDR1 MDHEN, CDR2 SYDVKM. Losses at the gene ends were 9 bases for V and 1 base for J; bases not matched to a gene: 5. The CDR3 is made up of 13 amino acids. In DNA form, the CDR3 reads TGTGCCAGTTGGGGGACAGTCCAAGAGACCCAGTACTTC. Translated: CASWGTVQETQYF.

V and J are TRBV30 and TRBJ2-1; possible D gene TRBD1, 5 bases. In germline, CDR1 is GTSNPN, CDR2 SVGIG (reference sequence). This CDR3 region has 13 residues. V was shortened by 3 bases and J by 10 bases, with 16 bases between the two germline ends. CDR3 sequence reads: CAWRPRTFPEQFF. As DNA, the CDR3 is TGTGCCTGGAGACCCAGGACATTCCCCGAGCAGTTCTTC.

The chain recombines TRBV6-5 with TRBJ1-1, with D perhaps matching TRBD1 (5 bases). V shed 6 bases and J shed 1 base, with 9 bases lying between them. The germline V gene has CDR1 MNHEY and CDR2 SVGAGI. The CDR3 spans 13 residues. CDR3 sequence: CASRGVANTEAFF. For the CDR3, the DNA is TGTGCCAGCAGGGGGGTGGCGAACACTGAAGCTTTCTTT.

The rearrangement links TRBV5-1 to TRBJ2-7; 7 bases fit TRBD1. The CDR3 spans 14 residues. Trimming took 9 bases from V and 3 from J; bases not matched to a gene: 12. CDR1 SGHRS and CDR2 YFSETQ come from the germline V gene. The CDR3 loop is CANSKYRGSYEQYF. The CDR3 DNA sequence: TGCGCCAACTCCAAGTACAGGGGTAGCTACGAGCAGTACTTC.

This chain uses TRBV19 with TRBJ1-3, with a possible D match to TRBD1 (5 bases). The CDR3 has 17 amino acids. The germline gives CDR1 LNHDA, CDR2 SQIVND (reference sequence). V lost 1 base, J lost 0 bases, and 13 bases lay in between. As DNA, the CDR3 is TGTGCCAGTAGTATAGGGTCGGGGCCCGTCTCTGGAAACACCATATATTTT. Translation gives CASSIGSGPVSGNTIYF.

The CDR3 DNA is TGTGCCAGCAGCGTAGCGGTCAGGGACTATGGCTACACCTTC. Protein sequence: CASSVAVRDYGYTF. The chain links TRBV9 to TRBJ1-2; the D gene is possibly TRBD1 (5 bases). V was shortened by 0 bases and J by 3 bases, with 9 bases between the two germline ends. The CDR3 sequence is 14 residues long. The germline V gene has CDR1 SGDLS and CDR2 YYNGEE.

The chain joins TRBV5-5 to TRBJ1-5; D ambiguous. CDR1 SGHKS and CDR2 YYEKEE come from the germline V gene (reference sequence). The length of the CDR3 is 17 residues. V was shortened by 0 bases and J by 4 bases, with 17 bases between the two germline ends. The CDR3 here is CASSLGWGGRLNQPQHF. CDR3 in DNA: TGTGCCAGCAGCTTGGGGTGGGGAGGTCGGCTAAATCAGCCCCAGCATTTT.

This clone was observed once. DNA for the CDR3: TGTGCCAGCAGCCAGCTCCTTGGGTCCATGAACACTGAAGCTTTCTTT. This gives the protein CASSQLLGSMNTEAFF. The chain combines TRBV14 with TRBJ1-1, with D hard to call. V was clipped by 3 bases and J by 0 bases, with 14 bases between them. CDR1 is SGHDN, CDR2 FVKESK, per germline. This CDR3 spans 16 amino acids. The entire variable domain, with the rest obtained from reference TRBV14 and TRBJ1-1, is as follows: EAGVTQFPSHSVIEKGQTVTLRCDPISGHDNLYWYRRVMGKEIKFLLHFVKESKQDESGMPNNRFLAERTGGTYSTLKVQPAELEDSGVYFCASSQLLGSMNTEAFFGQGTRLTVV.

This clone showed up just a few times. The gene calls are TRBV9 and TRBJ2-1; 8 nucleotides align to TRBD2. This CDR3 is 16 amino acids long. V gave up 0 bases and J gave up 9 bases; unmatched junction bases: 11. The germline CDR1 and CDR2 sequences are SGDLS and YYNGEE. CDR3 bases: TGTGCCAGCAGCGTAGCCCCGGGGGGGGGCTCCAGTGAGCAGTTCTTC. It specifies CASSVAPGGGSSEQFF.

This clone occurred once. This specimen includes other DNA sequences encoding the same CDR3. The chain has TRBV19 and TRBJ2-3, with D perhaps TRBD1 (6 bases). This CDR3 is built from 14 residues. In germline, CDR1 is LNHDA, CDR2 SQIVND (reference sequence). V lost 3 bases and J 3 bases, leaving 10 bases between the germline ends. The CDR3 protein is CASSIGQGTDTQYF. The DNA for the CDR3 is TGTGCCAGTAGTATTGGGCAGGGGACAGATACGCAGTATTTT.

The CDR3 sequence is CASSQDWGAALHF. CDR3 in DNA: TGTGCCAGCAGCCAAGATTGGGGTGCGGCCCTCCACTTT. V usage is TRBV3-1 (or the pseudogene TRBV3-2) and J usage is TRBJ1-6; D not resolved. The CDR3 contains 13 residues. Germline V gene data show CDR1 as LGHDT and CDR2 as YNNKEL (reference sequence). With 0 bases removed from V and 14 bases from J, the gap between germline ends came to 11 bases.

In its sample, this clone was seen a few times. The chain has TRBV27 and TRBJ1-1; D might be TRBD1 (6 bases). Germline CDR1 MNHEY, CDR2 SMNVEV (reference sequence). Trimming left V 6 bases short and J 2 bases short, with 13 bases between. This CDR3 contains 14 residues. This CDR3 reads CASSFDRTNTEAFF. The CDR3 DNA follows: TGTGCCAGCAGCTTCGACAGGACTAACACTGAAGCTTTCTTT.

This CDR3 is CASSVAGTETYNEQFF. CDR3 coding DNA: TGTGCCAGCAGCGTGGCCGGGACAGAGACCTACAATGAGCAGTTCTTC. This sequence joins TRBV7-9 and TRBJ2-1; 7 nucleotides align to TRBD1. The germline gives CDR1 SEHNR, CDR2 FQNEAQ (reference sequence). There are 16 residues in the CDR3. V shed 5 bases and J 2 bases; nucleotides not matched to a gene: 9.

The chain uses TRBV5-1 and TRBJ2-2; D gene uncertain. The V end was cut by 3 bases, the J end by 6 bases, with 6 bases between. Germline CDR1 is SGHRS and CDR2 is YFSETQ. The CDR3 sequence is 12 residues long. DNA of the CDR3: TGCGCCAGCAGCTCCATCCCCGGGGAGCTGTTTTTT. Residues: CASSSIPGELFF. The full variable domain, its missing parts supplied by reference TRBV5-1 and TRBJ2-2, is KAGVTQTPRYLIKTRGQQVTLSCSPISGHRSVSWYQQTPGQGLQFLFEYFSETQRNKGNFPGRFSGRQFSNSRSEMNVSTLELGDSALYLCASSSIPGELFFGEGSRLTVL.